These 24 T cell receptor beta chains originate from one sample sequenced in a study of glioma-infiltrating T cells after dendritic cell vaccination. Here immunoSEQ multiplex PCR was the method, and the copy in TCRdb shows in-frame clones only, minus some. In the table there are tens of thousands of clones, 82% of which are singletons. This specimen consisted of blood, obtained before dendritic cell vaccination. The receptors come from a human donor with glioblastoma.

The chain employs TRBV11-2 and TRBJ2-5, with D possibly being TRBD2 (6 bases). The CDR3 has 15 residues. Trimming took off 5 bases at V and 5 bases at J, with 18 bases between the two ends. CDR1 and CDR2 (germline): SGHAT, FQNNGV. CDR3 loop: CASSPLWRGAETQYF. CDR3 nucleotide sequence: TGTGCCAGCAGCCCTTTGTGGAGGGGTGCGGAGACCCAGTACTTC.

The chain couples TRBV10-2 to TRBJ1-1, with D maybe TRBD1 (5 bases). V shed 5 bases and J shed 0 bases, with 19 bases lying between them. This CDR3 spans 17 amino acids. CDR1 and CDR2 from the germline V gene are WSHSY and SAAADI. The CDR3 sequence is CASSKVRVPGLNTEAFF. DNA of the CDR3: TGCGCCAGCAGTAAAGTTAGGGTTCCAGGGCTGAACACTGAAGCTTTCTTT.

This chain uses TRBV6-5 with TRBJ2-1, with 10 bases fitting TRBD2. The J segment lost 15 bases and the V segment lost 4 bases, leaving 12 bases of the junction unmatched. The CDR3 spans 14 residues. Germline assignment: CDR1 MNHEY and CDR2 SVGAGI. The DNA for the CDR3 is TGTGCCAGCAGTTCTCTTTTAGCGGGGGGTACCGTGTTCTTC. Its protein is CASSSLLAGGTVFF.

The rearrangement uses TRBV5-1 and TRBJ2-1, with TRBD2 identical over 13 bases. There are 16 residues in the CDR3. The germline V gene has CDR1 SGHRS and CDR2 YFSETQ. Trimming at V came to 3 bases and at J to 4 bases, leaving 4 bases not matched to a gene. This CDR3 is CASSWATSGGYNEQFF. CDR3 sequence (DNA): TGCGCCAGCAGCTGGGCGACTAGCGGGGGGTACAATGAGCAGTTCTTC.

The chain has TRBV12-1 and TRBJ2-1; TRBD2, the D gene given by the table, was not confirmed from the DNA. TRBV12-1 represents a pseudogene. CDR3 length: 14 residues. The CDR3 DNA reads TGTGCCAGCAGCTTTCGGGGAATCACCAATGAGCAGTTCTTC. Residues: CASSFRGITNEQFF.

This chain links TRBV10-1 with TRBJ2-3; D might be TRBD1 (6 bases). Germline values: CDR1 WNHNN, CDR2 SYGVQD (reference sequence). Trimming stripped 0 bases from V and 6 bases from J, with 13 bases between. The CDR3 length is 15 residues. This chain's CDR3 is CASSESTGTTDTQYF. The CDR3 coding sequence is TGCGCCAGCAGTGAGTCGACCGGGACAACCGATACGCAGTATTTT.

V gene TRBV11-2 combines with J gene TRBJ1-2; possibly TRBD1 for D (6 bases). V dropped 5 bases and J dropped 4 bases, with 11 bases sitting between them. Germline-derived CDR1 and CDR2 are SGHAT and FQNNGV. The CDR3 contains 13 residues. The CDR3 nucleotides are TGTGCCAGCAGCCCACAGGGCGGCTATGGCTACACCTTC. It yields the protein CASSPQGGYGYTF. Full variable domain (rest looked up from reference TRBV11-2 and TRBJ1-2): EAGVAQSPRYKIIEKRQSVAFWCNPISGHATLYWYQQILGQGPKLLIQFQNNGVVDDSQLPKDRFSAERLKGVDSTLKIQPAKLEDSAVYLCASSPQGGYGYTFGSGTRLTVV.

The J gene is TRBJ2-1, the V gene TRBV5-4, with unresolved D. Trimming stripped 0 bases from V and 10 bases from J, with 11 bases between. The CDR3 contains 13 residues. In germline, CDR1 is SGHNT, CDR2 YYREEE (reference sequence). CDR3 nucleotides: TGTGCCAGCAGCTTGGATGCGGAATACGAGCAGTTCTTC. It specifies CASSLDAEYEQFF.

The chain combines TRBV25-1 with TRBJ1-1, with D maybe TRBD1 (5 bases). The CDR3 runs to 16 residues. Trimming stripped 6 bases from V and 7 bases from J, with 24 bases between. Germline CDR1 is MGHDK and CDR2 is SYGVNS. As DNA, the CDR3 is TGTGCCAGCAGGACAAACCCGGACCGGGGGAGGGATGAAGCTTTCTTT. Translating gives CASRTNPDRGRDEAFF.

The V call is TRBV2, the J call TRBJ1-2; TRBD1 might be the D (5 bases). The CDR3 covers 14 residues. Trimming took off 8 bases at V and 7 bases at J, with 20 bases between the two ends. Germline assignment: CDR1 SNHLY and CDR2 FYNNEI. The CDR3 nucleotides read TGTGCCAGCGGGGGGTGGACTCGGGATAGTGGCTACACCTTC. Protein: CASGGWTRDSGYTF.

This clone was picked up one time. The chain joins TRBV4-2 to TRBJ2-5, with 10 bases fitting TRBD2. Trimming at V came to 2 bases and at J to 4 bases, leaving 4 bases not matched to a gene. Per the germline V gene, CDR1 is LGHNA and CDR2 is YNFKEQ. The CDR3 is made up of 15 amino acids. The CDR3 nucleotides are TGTGCCAGCAGCCAACAACTAGCGGGGTTAGAGACCCAGTACTTC. Amino acid sequence: CASSQQLAGLETQYF.

The gene calls are TRBV28 and TRBJ2-1; 9 bases line up with TRBD1. Losses at the gene ends were 6 bases for V and 4 bases for J; bases not matched to a gene: 7. Germline CDR1 MDHEN, CDR2 SYDVKM. The CDR3 extends over 15 amino acids. CDR3 residues: CASSFTGQGYNEQFF. Here the CDR3 DNA reads TGTGCCAGCAGCTTCACGGGACAGGGTTACAATGAGCAGTTCTTC.

The chain combines TRBV7-9 with TRBJ2-5, with D tentatively TRBD2 (7 bases). The J call may be faulty, since TRBJ2-7 better matches the DNA end. This CDR3 comprises 12 residues. Germline V lookup: CDR1 SEHNR, CDR2 FQNEAQ (reference sequence). The DNA of the CDR3 is TGTGCCAGCACGCGGGCGGGGGCCGAGCAGTACTTC. This gives the protein CASTRAGAEQYF.

This clone came up once. DNA for the CDR3: TGTGCCAGCAGTTACGACAGTCCTGCCGGGGAGCTGTTTTTT. Encoded protein: CASSYDSPAGELFF. The V gene is TRBV6-5, the J gene TRBJ2-2; possible D gene TRBD1, 5 bases. V was cut by 2 bases and J by 6 bases, with 10 bases left in between. The CDR3 runs 14 residues. Germline-derived CDR1 and CDR2 are MNHEY and SVGAGI.

This clone appeared a few times. V and J are TRBV29-1 and TRBJ1-2; TRBD1 matches at 9 bases. Trimming removed 5 bases from V and 6 bases from J; junction bases left unmatched: 7. The CDR3 is made up of 13 amino acids. Per the germline V gene, CDR1 is SQVTM and CDR2 is ANQGSEA. CDR3 bases: TGCAGCGTTAGGGGACAGGGTGGGGATGGCTACACCTTC. Protein product: CSVRGQGGDGYTF.

The chain couples TRBV5-4 to TRBJ1-6; unclear D gene. The germline V and J ends were trimmed by 4 bases and 10 bases, with 15 bases remaining between them. Germline values: CDR1 SGHNT, CDR2 YYREEE (reference sequence). The CDR3 is made up of 14 amino acids. CDR3 bases: TGTGCCAGCAGCCATCAAAAACGCGGATCACCCCTCCACTTT. Encoded protein: CASSHQKRGSPLHF.

The rearrangement uses TRBV10-3 and TRBJ2-7, with 8 bases matching TRBD2. The CDR3 spans 12 residues. Trimming at V came to 10 bases and at J to 3 bases, leaving 5 bases not matched to a gene. CDR1 is ENHRY and CDR2 is SYGVKD in the germline V gene. The CDR3 is CATNGGVYEQYF. In DNA, the CDR3 is TGTGCCACCAACGGGGGGGTCTACGAGCAGTACTTC.

The rearrangement uses TRBV7-8 and TRBJ1-4; 7 bases map to TRBD1. The germline gives CDR1 SGHVS, CDR2 FQNEAQ. J was trimmed by 6 bases and V by 5 bases; bases with no gene match: 24. The CDR3 runs to 20 residues. CDR3 residues: CASSKGDSGPPLFPDEKLFF. The CDR3 nucleotides are TGTGCCAGCAGCAAGGGGGACAGTGGCCCCCCCCTCTTCCCCGATGAAAAACTGTTTTTT.

The chain links TRBV28 to TRBJ1-1, with D possibly matching TRBD1 (6 bases). Germline V gene lookup returns CDR1 MDHEN and CDR2 SYDVKM. This CDR3 comprises 15 residues. Trimming left V 5 bases short and J 0 bases short, with 13 bases between. The CDR3 reads CASSPPTGLNTEAFF. In nucleotides, the CDR3 is TGTGCCAGCAGTCCCCCGACAGGTCTGAACACTGAAGCTTTCTTT.

The CDR3 spells CASSVVGGYGYTF. Written as DNA, the CDR3 is TGTGCCAGCAGCGTAGTAGGGGGCTATGGCTACACCTTC. V gene TRBV9 combines with J gene TRBJ1-2, with D possibly TRBD1 on 6 matching bases. Germline V gene sequence: CDR1 SGDLS, CDR2 YYNGEE. Between the trimmed V and J ends, which lost 0 bases and 4 bases, there was a span of 7 bases. The CDR3 totals 13 residues.

The V gene is TRBV15, the J gene TRBJ2-1, with 15 bases matching TRBD2. Germline assignment: CDR1 LNHNV and CDR2 YYDKDF (reference sequence). J lost 7 bases, V lost 1 base, and 11 bases had no gene match. The CDR3 length is 19 residues. CDR3 amino acids: CATSRGSGTSGGPRNEQFF. The CDR3, as DNA: TGTGCCACCAGCAGAGGATCCGGGACTAGCGGGGGGCCGAGGAATGAGCAGTTCTTC. Based on the CDR3 plus reference TRBV15 and TRBJ2-1, the full variable domain is DAMVIQNPRYQVTQFGKPVTLSCSQTLNHNVMYWYQQKSSQAPKLLFHYYDKDFNNEADTPDNFQSRRPNTSFCFLDIRSPGLGDTAMYLCATSRGSGTSGGPRNEQFFGPGTRLTVL.

The DNA of the CDR3 is TGTGCCAGCAGTGACCCCGGGACAGGGGGCTCTGGCTACACCTTC. It translates to CASSDPGTGGSGYTF. This chain uses TRBV25-1 with TRBJ1-2; 12 bases agree with TRBD1. The CDR3 covers 15 residues. CDR1 and CDR2 (germline): MGHDK, SYGVNS. The J segment lost 7 bases and the V segment lost 3 bases, leaving 6 bases of the junction unmatched.

The chain employs TRBV15 and TRBJ1-5, with 8 bases lining up with TRBD1. This CDR3 spans 15 amino acids. Germline CDR1 and CDR2: LNHNV and YYDKDF (reference sequence). With V trimmed by 0 bases and J by 3 bases, 1 base remained unmatched. The CDR3 sequence is CATSREDRVNQPQHF. The CDR3 nucleotides are TGTGCCACCAGCAGAGAGGACAGGGTCAATCAGCCCCAGCATTTT.

This chain joins TRBV10-3 and TRBJ2-3; 9 nucleotides align to TRBD2. CDR1 and CDR2 from the germline V gene are ENHRY and SYGVKD. With 8 bases clipped from V and 4 bases from J, the junction kept 13 bases outside the gene matches. This CDR3 is built from 16 residues. CDR3 DNA sequence: TGTGCCATCGGGCGGGGGGCTAGCGGGGATCCAGATACGCAGTATTTT. Protein: CAIGRGASGDPDTQYF.